This TCR beta chain derives from a study of CD8 T cells in ankylosing spondylitis. General study results and limits: Both synovial fluid and blood in reactive arthritis had previously been reported to carry some motif variants. Seemingly distinctive of ankylosing spondylitis blood was a TCR beta motif formed by eight highly homologous variants. There was reportedly significant enrichment of clones that were disease-linked in matched ankylosing spondylitis synovial fluid.

This clonotype was seen a few times. Antigen specificity is unknown. The germline V gene has CDR1 SNHLY and CDR2 FYNNEI. J was trimmed by 4 bases and V by 5 bases; bases with no gene match: 10. The CDR3 sequence is 15 residues long. Quantitative 5'-RACE with molecular barcodes produced the TCR beta libraries. Each CDR3 protein gets one entry after TCRdb re-called the 5' RACE reads with MiXCR. The profile covers around 120,000 distinct CDR3 sequences, with 12% to 15% appearing a single time and under 3% taken by the ten largest. Sequencing was done on a sample of blood, either unsorted or a sorted T cell fraction (not recorded which). The chain carries TRBV2 and TRBJ1-2; 7 bases are shared with TRBD1. The origin of this receptor is a female donor with ankylosing spondylitis or in good health (not recorded which). The CDR3 coding sequence is TGTGCCAGCAGTACCCGGACAGGCCTCTCCTATGGCTACACCTTC. It specifies CASSTRTGLSYGYTF. Combining the CDR3 with reference TRBV2 and TRBJ1-2 gives the whole variable domain EPEVTQTPSHQVTQMGQEVILRCVPISNHLYFYWYRQILGQKVEFLVSFYNNEISEKSEIFDDQFSVERPDGSNFTLKIRSTKLEDSAMYFCASSTRTGLSYGYTFGSGTRLTVV.